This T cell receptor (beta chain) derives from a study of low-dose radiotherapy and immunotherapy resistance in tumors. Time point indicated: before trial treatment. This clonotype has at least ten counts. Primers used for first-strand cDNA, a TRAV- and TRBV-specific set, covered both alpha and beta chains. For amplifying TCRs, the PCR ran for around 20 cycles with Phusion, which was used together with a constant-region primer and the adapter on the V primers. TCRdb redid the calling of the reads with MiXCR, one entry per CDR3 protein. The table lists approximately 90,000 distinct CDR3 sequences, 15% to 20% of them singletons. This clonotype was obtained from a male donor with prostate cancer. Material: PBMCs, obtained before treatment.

CDR3 region: CASSLLGGPPETQYF. The CDR3 DNA follows: TGTGCCAGCAGTTTATTAGGGGGGCCCCCAGAGACCCAGTACTTC. The V call is TRBV27, the J call TRBJ2-5; D assignment may be TRBD1 or TRBD2 (6 bases each). Germline V gene sequence: CDR1 MNHEY, CDR2 SMNVEV (reference sequence). CDR3 length: 15 residues. V was shortened by 1 base and J by 4 bases, with 13 bases between the two germline ends.